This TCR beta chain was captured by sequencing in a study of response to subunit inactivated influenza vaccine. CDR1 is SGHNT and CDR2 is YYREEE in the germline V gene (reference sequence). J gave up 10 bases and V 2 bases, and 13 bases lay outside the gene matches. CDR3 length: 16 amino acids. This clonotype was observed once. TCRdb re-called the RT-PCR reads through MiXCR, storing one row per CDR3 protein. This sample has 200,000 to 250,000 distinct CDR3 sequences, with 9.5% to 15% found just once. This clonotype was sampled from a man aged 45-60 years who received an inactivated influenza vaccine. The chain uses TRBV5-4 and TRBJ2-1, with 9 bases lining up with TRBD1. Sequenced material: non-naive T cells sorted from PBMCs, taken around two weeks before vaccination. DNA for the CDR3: TGTGCCAGCAGCTTACCTGGGGGACAGGGCCGAGGGGAGCAGTTCTTC. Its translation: CASSLPGGQGRGEQFF.